The clone carrying this T cell receptor (beta chain) is a singleton in its sample. Its antigen is not identified. It may be a read error: a sequence one base away is much more abundant. The missing conserved phenylalanine or tryptophan at the end of this CDR3 makes a read error likely. The sample belongs to a study of read filtering for tumor transcriptome and immune sequencing. Study-level information: The cohort had roughly 17 men and about 15 women aged about 47 to 80, mean roughly 66 years. IR-seq gave about 3.5 to 11 million TCR reads per sample; RNA-seq gave roughly 80 to 1,400. Revised staging placed eight or nine patients in R-ISS I, over 15 in II, six or seven in III.

The study's findings and limits: Compared with RNA-seq, IR-seq gave much higher clonotype depth and reliability.

With 3 bases clipped from V and 4 bases from J, the junction kept 6 bases outside the gene matches. Germline CDR1 and CDR2: LNHDA and SQIVND (reference sequence). The CDR3 consists of 16 residues. Molecular barcoded adaptors covering alpha/delta and beta/gamma chains were used on approximately 440 ng RNA. Each CDR3 protein is one row after TCRdb ran MiXCR on the reads. The sample carries around 130,000 distinct CDR3 sequences, about 13% recorded once. The specimen sequenced was a population of CD138-negative cells sorted from bone marrow. The sequence derives from a donor aged 40 or over with multiple myeloma. The gene calls are TRBV19 and TRBJ2-2, with 9 bases aligning to TRBD2. The CDR3 loop is CASSIEREASTGELFL. The CDR3 region has the DNA TGTGCCAGTAGTATCGAGCGGGAGGCGTCCACCGGGGAGCTGTTTCTT.